This TCR beta chain was documented in a study of cytotoxic CD8 clonotypes in ibrutinib-treated CLL. Study as a whole: Overall, about 25 responses were partial and 2 complete; following median approximately 73 months, around 15 patients stayed remitted and about twelve progressed. Overall study results and limits: The clonality rise at ibrutinib response reflected private clonotype expansion. Clonality rose at ibrutinib response, held steady in sustained remission, and fell toward baseline at progression.

This CDR3 is built from 19 residues. Germline loops: CDR1 SGHAT, CDR2 FQNNGV. J gave up 8 bases and V 1 base, and 18 bases lay outside the gene matches. With respect to this clone: Its target is unknown.

Produced via immunoSEQ multiplex PCR; TCRdb's table is partial and in-frame only. The data hold about 140,000 clones, with around three quarters observed a single time. The clonotype comes from a human donor with chronic lymphocytic leukemia. The gene calls are TRBV11-2 and TRBJ2-1; 9 bases match TRBD2. This specimen consisted of PBMCs, obtained after 12 months of ibrutinib treatment. CDR3 residues: CASSLVRVSGGAHRYEQFF. For the CDR3, the DNA is TGTGCCAGCAGCTTAGTCCGGGTTAGCGGGGGCGCTCATAGGTATGAGCAGTTCTTC.